This T cell receptor (beta chain) stems from a study of blood T cell repertoires in COVID-19. Trimming cost V 3 bases and J 8 bases; bases outside gene matches: 16. CDR1 and CDR2 from the germline V gene are MDHEN and SYDVKM. The CDR3 sequence is 17 residues long. TCRdb's table, derived via immunoSEQ multiplex PCR, lists solely in-frame clones and lacks some. Counted here are 330,000 or so clones, roughly 86% occurring once; the ten biggest clones make up 9.9%. This sequence joins TRBV28 and TRBJ1-1; 9 positions agree with TRBD1. Sequences were obtained from peripheral blood. The sequence was obtained from a man aged 25 to 40 with COVID-19, enrolled during active disease. The CDR3 region has the DNA TGTGCCAGCAGTTTTCGACCCGCTACAGGGGGCGTGGGGGAAGCTTTCTTT. This sequence encodes CASSFRPATGGVGEAFF.